This TCR beta chain was documented in a study of blood T cells in healthy people across ages. This clonotype was counted between two and nine times. The CDR3 loop spans 13 amino acids. The ends were cut back, 3 bases at V and 1 base at J, with 6 bases in the middle. Germline V gene lookup returns CDR1 SGHTA and CDR2 FQGNSA. Combining a sample-barcoded 5' primer with a J-beta primer mix, a second PCR ran for roughly 7 to 12 cycles. TCRdb passed the 5' RACE reads through MiXCR, listing each CDR3 protein once. The sample consists of fewer than 800,000 distinct CDR3 sequences, 25% of them appearing once. Another study also made use of these data, one on T cells of mothers and their children.

The chain joins TRBV7-2 to TRBJ2-5, with no clear D. This receptor was obtained from a boy aged 10-17 years in good health. Sequencing was carried out using blood. This CDR3 reads CASSFTSQETQYF. The CDR3 DNA is TGTGCCAGCAGCTTTACTTCCCAAGAGACCCAGTACTTC.